The 27 T cell receptor beta chains reported below all come from one sample, sequenced in a study of shared clonotypes between healthy human individuals. CD45RO-negative cells were positively selected for CCR7, leaving out terminally differentiated effector memory CD45RA+ cells. Clones were sequenced by immunoSEQ multiplex PCR, and TCRdb holds only the in-frame ones, with some missing. The repertoire holds some 2,000,000 clones, with 85% to 95% as singletons. The sequenced sample was naive CD8+ T cells sorted from blood. The receptors were gathered from a man aged 18 to 29 in good health.

The CDR3 DNA reads as TGCGCCAGCAGCCAAGAGGGGGGACACTACGAGCAGTACTTC. As protein: CASSQEGGHYEQYF. V gene TRBV4-3 combines with J gene TRBJ2-7, with D perhaps assigned TRBD1 or TRBD2 (6 bases each). There are 14 residues in the CDR3. V lost 0 bases to trimming and J lost 3 bases, with 9 bases between them. The germline CDR1 and CDR2 sequences are LGHNA and YSLEER.

The chain uses TRBV9 and TRBJ2-7; weak D call: TRBD1 (6 bases). V gave up 3 bases and J gave up 1 base, with 11 bases separating them. This CDR3 contains 14 residues. Germline lookup yields CDR1 SGDLS and CDR2 YYNGEE. The CDR3 protein is CASSETGQSYEQYF. The DNA of the CDR3 is TGTGCCAGCAGCGAAACCGGACAGTCCTACGAGCAGTACTTC.

The V gene is TRBV11-3, the J gene TRBJ2-2, with TRBD2 matching 8 bases. CDR1 SGHNT and CDR2 YENEEA come from the germline V gene. Losses at the gene ends were 1 base for V and 6 bases for J; bases not matched to a gene: 7. This CDR3 comprises 16 residues. This CDR3 reads CASSLVNPAGAGELFF. The CDR3 region has the DNA TGTGCCAGCAGCTTAGTCAACCCAGCGGGGGCCGGGGAGCTGTTTTTT.

The chain joins TRBV11-2 to TRBJ2-3; D might be TRBD1 (5 bases). V gave up 7 bases and J gave up 1 base, with 12 bases separating them. Germline CDR1 SGHAT, CDR2 FQNNGV. The length of the CDR3 is 14 residues. CDR3 sequence (DNA): TGTGCCAGCAAGATCGGACAACGCACAGATACGCAGTATTTT. Translating gives CASKIGQRTDTQYF.

The chain is built from TRBV27 and TRBJ2-1, with a weak D call TRBD2 (7 bases). Germline V gives CDR1 MNHEY, CDR2 SMNVEV (reference sequence). The V end lost 8 bases, the J end lost 9 bases, and 14 bases lay between the germline ends. This CDR3 spans 12 amino acids. CDR3 DNA sequence: TGTGCCAGCGAGGGGGGGATTGGTGAGCAGTTCTTC. Encoded protein: CASEGGIGEQFF.

This sequence joins TRBV7-9 and TRBJ2-7, with 11 bases identical to TRBD2. The length of the CDR3 is 15 residues. V lost 6 bases to trimming and J lost 2 bases; unmatched junction nucleotides: 6. CDR1 SEHNR and CDR2 FQNEAQ come from the germline V gene (reference sequence). The CDR3 protein is CASRPGTSGAYEQYF. As DNA, the CDR3 is TGTGCCAGCAGACCCGGGACTAGCGGAGCCTACGAGCAGTACTTC.

The rearrangement links TRBV9 to TRBJ1-2, with D possibly TRBD1 on 6 matching bases. The ends were cut back, 0 bases at V and 2 bases at J, with 11 bases in the middle. The CDR3 covers 15 residues. CDR1 SGDLS and CDR2 YYNGEE come from the germline V gene. The CDR3 region is CASSVVGAGNYGYTF. The DNA of the CDR3 is TGTGCCAGCAGCGTAGTGGGGGCGGGGAACTATGGCTACACCTTC.

The chain recombines TRBV6-5 with TRBJ2-1; TRBD1 might be the D (6 bases). V lost 0 bases and J 4 bases, leaving 10 bases between the germline ends. The germline V gene encodes CDR1 MNHEY and CDR2 SVGAGI. CDR3 length: 15 residues. For the CDR3, the DNA is TGTGCCAGCAGTTACTCGAAACAGGGTTACAATGAGCAGTTCTTC. Amino acid sequence: CASSYSKQGYNEQFF.

This clone was counted a single time. The J gene is TRBJ2-1, the V gene TRBV29-1, with a tentative D call TRBD1 (6 bases). Germline loops: CDR1 SQVTM, CDR2 ANQGSEA. The CDR3 sequence is 12 residues long. V was trimmed by 7 bases and J by 3 bases, leaving 10 bases between them. In nucleotides, the CDR3 is TGCAGCGGAACAGGGCTCTACAATGAGCAGTTCTTC. It yields the protein CSGTGLYNEQFF.

The chain couples TRBV6-8 to TRBJ1-1; unclear D gene. Trimming pared 2 bases from V and 5 bases from J, leaving 9 bases between. This CDR3 spans 13 amino acids. CDR1 MNHGY and CDR2 SAAAGT come from the germline V gene. The CDR3 protein is CASSYPLYTEAFF. CDR3 nucleotides: TGTGCCAGCAGTTACCCGCTTTATACTGAAGCTTTCTTT.

V and J are TRBV23-1 and TRBJ2-5, with D possibly being TRBD1 or TRBD2 (6 bases each). TRBV23-1 is assigned to the ORF class and has an uncertain function. The CDR3 contains 16 residues. The ends were cut back, 8 bases at V and 1 base at J, with 20 bases in the middle. The CDR3 is CASSPPWEDSQETQYF. CDR3 sequence (DNA): TGCGCCAGCTCCCCCCCATGGGAGGACAGCCAAGAGACCCAGTACTTC.

CDR3 DNA: TGCGCCAGCAGCACCATAGCGGGTGTTGGGCGCAATGAGCAGTTCTTC. Its protein product is CASSTIAGVGRNEQFF. The chain couples TRBV4-1 to TRBJ2-1; 7 bases fit TRBD2. V lost 5 bases and J lost 6; bases outside the gene matches: 13. The CDR3 runs 16 residues. Looked up from germline, CDR1 is MGHRA and CDR2 is YSYEKL.

This clone was observed a few times. The chain uses TRBV19 and TRBJ1-5, with D uncertain. V lost 3 bases, J lost 0 bases, and 9 bases lay in between. The CDR3 has 15 residues. Germline CDR1 LNHDA, CDR2 SQIVND (reference sequence). CDR3 in amino acids: CASSMVGHSNQPQHF. Here the CDR3 DNA reads TGTGCCAGTAGTATGGTTGGCCATAGCAATCAGCCCCAGCATTTT.

The CDR3 reads CASSPISGETYNEQFF. The DNA for the CDR3 is TGTGCCAGCAGCCCGATTTCGGGGGAAACCTACAATGAGCAGTTCTTC. The chain recombines TRBV7-2 with TRBJ2-1; D perhaps matches TRBD2 (6 bases). The CDR3 has 16 amino acids. The germline V gene encodes CDR1 SGHTA and CDR2 FQGNSA. V lost 5 bases, J lost 2 bases, and 16 bases lay in between.

About this clone itself: Other DNA sequences in the sample encode the same CDR3. The rearrangement links TRBV5-1 to TRBJ1-1; possible D gene TRBD1, 5 bases. V lost 4 bases, J lost 1 base, and 8 bases lay in between. Germline CDR1 reads SGHRS; CDR2 reads YFSETQ. The CDR3 has 13 amino acids. CDR3 in DNA: TGCGCCAGCAGCCTGGGACCGAACACTGAAGCTTTCTTT. Its protein is CASSLGPNTEAFF.

The V and J genes are TRBV9 and TRBJ2-7, with D perhaps assigned TRBD1 or TRBD2 (5 bases each). Deletions cut 2 bases from V and 1 base from J, with 16 bases between. The CDR3 has 16 amino acids. From germline, CDR1 is SGDLS and CDR2 YYNGEE. The CDR3, as DNA: TGTGCCAGCAGCGTCTCGCCCGGGACCGGGTCCTACGAGCAGTACTTC. Its protein product is CASSVSPGTGSYEQYF. The full variable domain, with the rest looked up from reference TRBV9 and TRBJ2-7, is DSGVTQTPKHLITATGQRVTLRCSPRSGDLSVYWYQQSLDQGLQFLIQYYNGEERAKGNILERFSAQQFPDLHSELNLSSLELGDSALYFCASSVSPGTGSYEQYFGPGTRLTVT.

V usage is TRBV5-1 and J usage is TRBJ2-7, with D perhaps TRBD2 (6 bases). This CDR3 has 14 residues. Trimming cost V 2 bases and J 3 bases, with 12 bases left between them. Germline V gene sequence: CDR1 SGHRS, CDR2 YFSETQ. The CDR3 nucleotides read TGCGCCAGCAGCTTTAGGGGACTCGTCTACGAGCAGTACTTC. Residues: CASSFRGLVYEQYF.

The rearrangement uses TRBV7-8 and TRBJ2-3; 7 bases map to TRBD2. Germline CDR1 is SGHVS and CDR2 is FQNEAQ. V trimming: 6 bases; J trimming: 1 base; junction bases outside the gene matches: 10. This CDR3 has 16 residues. CDR3 DNA: TGTGCCAGCAGACCCATCCAGCGGGGAGGCACAGATACGCAGTATTTT. Residues: CASRPIQRGGTDTQYF.

This rearrangement joins TRBV28 to TRBJ2-2, with no clear D. Trimming removed 2 bases from V and 0 bases from J, with 13 bases in between. The CDR3 consists of 17 residues. The germline V gene has CDR1 MDHEN and CDR2 SYDVKM. CDR3 in amino acids: CASSLRLQITNTGELFF. CDR3 coding DNA: TGTGCCAGCAGTTTAAGATTACAGATAACGAACACCGGGGAGCTGTTTTTT. The full variable domain, with the rest looked up from reference TRBV28 and TRBJ2-2, is DVKVTQSSRYLVKRTGEKVFLECVQDMDHENMFWYRQDPGLGLRLIYFSYDVKMKEKGDIPEGYSVSREKKERFSLILESASTNQTSMYLCASSLRLQITNTGELFFGEGSRLTVL.

This clone was counted a single time. The chain carries TRBV11-3 and TRBJ2-2; 7 bases line up with TRBD2. This CDR3 is 16 amino acids long. Germline CDR1 is SGHNT and CDR2 is YENEEA. With 4 bases clipped from V and 5 bases from J, the junction kept 10 bases outside the gene matches. The CDR3 loop reads CASSSKTSSRTGELFF. CDR3 DNA: TGTGCCAGCAGCTCTAAGACTAGCTCGAGGACCGGGGAGCTGTTTTTT.

This chain uses TRBV10-1 with TRBJ2-3; the D gene could be TRBD1 or TRBD2 (5 bases each). V was pared by 10 bases and J by 0 bases, with 20 bases between. CDR1 and CDR2 from the germline V gene are WNHNN and SYGVQD (reference sequence). The CDR3 has 16 amino acids. The DNA for the CDR3 is TGCGCCATCGCCGTCGGGGCACTCCCTAGCACAGATACGCAGTATTTT. Residues: CAIAVGALPSTDTQYF.

CDR3 sequence: CASSEAERTSSSGNTIYF. Here the CDR3 DNA reads TGCGCCAGCAGTGAGGCGGAGAGGACCTCTTCCTCTGGAAACACCATATATTTT. This sequence joins TRBV10-1 and TRBJ1-3; D is undetermined. This CDR3 spans 18 amino acids. Germline CDR1 is WNHNN and CDR2 is SYGVQD (reference sequence). V lost 2 bases to trimming and J lost 0 bases, with 17 bases between them.

This chain joins TRBV5-5 and TRBJ1-6, with 9 bases that match TRBD1. Per germline, CDR1 SGHKS and CDR2 YYEKEE (reference sequence). V lost 2 bases, J lost 10 bases, and 7 bases stayed unmatched. The CDR3 is 15 amino acids. The CDR3 coding sequence is TGTGCCAGCAGCTTCAGCGGACAGGGGAACTCACCCCTCCACTTT. Its translation is CASSFSGQGNSPLHF.

J is TRBJ1-1 and V is TRBV9, with a weak D call TRBD1 (5 bases). CDR3 size: 15 residues. V was cut by 4 bases and J by 5 bases, with 18 bases left in between. Germline lookup yields CDR1 SGDLS and CDR2 YYNGEE. The CDR3: CASSISGGLGTEAFF. The CDR3 coding sequence is TGTGCCAGCAGCATAAGCGGGGGTTTGGGGACTGAAGCTTTCTTT.

This chain uses TRBV5-1 with TRBJ2-7; TRBD1 agrees at 11 bases. This CDR3 contains 15 residues. Per the germline V gene, CDR1 is SGHRS and CDR2 is YFSETQ. J lost 7 bases, V lost 1 base, and 7 bases had no gene match. The CDR3 bases are TGCGCCAGCAGCTTGAGGGGACAGGGGGTTGAGGAGCAGTACTTC. Protein sequence: CASSLRGQGVEEQYF.

The rearrangement links TRBV7-9 to TRBJ2-7; tentatively, D is TRBD2 (6 bases). This CDR3 is 15 amino acids long. CDR1 and CDR2 from the germline V gene are SEHNR and FQNEAQ (reference sequence). V lost 5 bases and J 0 bases, leaving 14 bases between the germline ends. The CDR3 reads CASSPRRGPSYEQYF. The CDR3, as DNA: TGTGCCAGCAGCCCTAGGCGGGGTCCCTCCTACGAGCAGTACTTC.

A remark on this clone: A read error may account for a junction end that differs from germline. V gene TRBV7-7 combines with J gene TRBJ2-5; 10 bases are shared with TRBD2. The CDR3 has 19 residues. Germline V gene lookup returns CDR1 SSHAT and CDR2 FNYEAQ (reference sequence). CDR3 residues: CASSLTVASGGKGEETQYF. DNA for the CDR3: TGTGCTAGCAGCCTGACGGTGGCTAGCGGGGGTAAAGGGGAAGAGACCCAGTACTTC.